This TCR beta chain originates from a study of CXCR3-negative and CXCR3-positive naive CD8 T cells. The wider study: The TRB read total, approximately 130 million, broke down to about 1.5 +/- 0.3 million reads per library.

Overall study findings and caveats: TRB CDR3s of CXCR3-positive naive cells were more hydrophobic than those of CXCR3-negative naive cells.

250,000 to 300,000 cells per CD8+ T cell subset were flow-sorted in triplicate. Regarding this clonotype: Its matching antigen is unknown.

The germline V gene has CDR1 SEHNR and CDR2 FQNEAQ (reference sequence). The CDR3 is 13 amino acids. In preparing the TRB cDNA libraries, 5' RACE with UMI labels was used. Reanalyzing the 5' RACE reads, TCRdb keeps one entry per CDR3 protein, without DNA. This specimen shows about 110,000 distinct CDR3 sequences; the ten leading clones hold roughly 0.4%. The source of this sequence is a human donor in good health. Some clones in this sample may be carry-over from other donors' samples. Sequenced sample: naive CXCR3+ CD8+ T cells from blood. Described subset: CD45RO-CCR7+CD27+CD95- naive CD8+ T cells expressing CXCR3 (TNR3+). The rearrangement links TRBV7-9 to TRBJ1-1. CDR3 residues: CAGAGGVTTEAFF.